This T cell receptor beta chain was identified during a study of blood T cell repertoires in COVID-19. Study details: In each case, the material was cDNA or gDNA derived from T cells, B-cell-depleted T cells, or PBMCs.

Original processing methods: Counts of nucleated cells, estimated from reference gene primer amplification, were obtained. Method: immunoSEQ multiplex PCR; TCRdb's copy keeps in-frame clones and lacks some. That table is the source of V, J and clone size, and D and trimming were worked out from the DNA. Among 250,000 to 350,000 clones listed, approximately 89% were seen once. V gave up 8 bases and J gave up 4 bases; unmatched junction bases: 5. This CDR3 has 14 residues. CDR1 and CDR2 from the germline V gene are SNHLY and FYNNEI. The source is a woman aged 60-70 years with acute or convalescent COVID-19. Sequencing input: peripheral blood. V and J are TRBV2 and TRBJ1-1, with TRBD1 matching over 12 bases. CDR3 amino acids: CASGDRGLFTEAFF. CDR3 DNA sequence: TGTGCCAGCGGGGACAGGGGGCTATTCACTGAAGCTTTCTTT. The whole variable domain, filled in from reference TRBV2 and TRBJ1-1, reads EPEVTQTPSHQVTQMGQEVILRCVPISNHLYFYWYRQILGQKVEFLVSFYNNEISEKSEIFDDQFSVERPDGSNFTLKIRSTKLEDSAMYFCASGDRGLFTEAFFGQGTRLTVV.